This T cell receptor (beta chain) was captured by sequencing in a study of blood T cell repertoires in COVID-19. Whole-study context: COVID-19 samples from acute and convalescent phases originated in the United States, Italy and Spain. In each case, the material was cDNA or gDNA derived from T cells, B-cell-depleted T cells, or PBMCs.

Trimming shortened V by 3 bases and J by 6 bases, and 15 bases separated the two germline ends. CDR3 length: 13 residues. The V gene's germline CDR1 is DFQATT and CDR2 SNEGSKA (reference sequence). This clone was found once. Under the authors' procedure: It was from reference gene primer amplification that nucleated cell counts were estimated. Using immunoSEQ multiplex PCR, the repertoire was profiled, and TCRdb retains in-frame clones only, with some absent. The V and J calls and the clone size are those of that table, but D and trimming were determined from the DNA. This table holds about 72,000 clones, 75% to 90% found once.

Sequencing was performed on peripheral blood. This chain links TRBV20-1 with TRBJ2-7, with D possibly matching TRBD1 (8 bases). The clonotype comes from a woman aged 80 or over with active or convalescent COVID-19. CDR3 region: CSASFTGGGEQYF. Here the CDR3 DNA reads TGCAGTGCTAGTTTTACAGGGGGGGGCGAGCAGTACTTC.